This paragraph covers one T cell receptor beta chain sequence. What it binds is unknown. TCRdb re-called the reads with MiXCR, one entry per CDR3 protein. This sample has hundreds of thousands of distinct CDR3 sequences, with more than 30% found just once. The entry originates in a study of T cell repertoires in cytomegalovirus infection. Trimming took off 2 bases at V and 4 bases at J, with 7 bases between the two ends. Per the germline V gene, CDR1 is SGHRS and CDR2 is YFSETQ. This CDR3 comprises 13 residues. The J gene is TRBJ2-1, the V gene TRBV5-1; D is unresolved. The source material was cultured PBMCs, sampled from culture after CMV antigen stimulation. The sequence derives from a human donor in good health (CMV status not recorded). Some clones in this sample may be carry-over from other donors' samples. The CDR3 spells CASSLTQYNEQFF. CDR3 bases: TGCGCCAGCAGCTTAACACAGTACAATGAGCAGTTCTTC.